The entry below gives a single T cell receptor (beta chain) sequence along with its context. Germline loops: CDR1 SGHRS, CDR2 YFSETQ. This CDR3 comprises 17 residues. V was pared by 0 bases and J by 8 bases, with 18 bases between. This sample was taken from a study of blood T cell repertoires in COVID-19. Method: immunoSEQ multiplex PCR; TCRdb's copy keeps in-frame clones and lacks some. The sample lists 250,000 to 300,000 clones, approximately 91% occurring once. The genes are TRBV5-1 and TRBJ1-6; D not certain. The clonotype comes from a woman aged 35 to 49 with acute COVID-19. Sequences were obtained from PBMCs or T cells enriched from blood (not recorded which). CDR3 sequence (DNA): TGCGCCAGCAGCTTGGCCAACAGCAGGATGGGAGATTCACCCCTCCACTTT. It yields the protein CASSLANSRMGDSPLHF.